Shown below are 19 T cell receptor beta chains from a single sample sequenced in a study of blood T cell repertoires in COVID-19. Profiling relied on immunoSEQ multiplex PCR, and the TCRdb table lists in-frame clones only, not all of them. Seen here are over 250,000 clones, 65% to 90% observed once, and the top ten hold about an eighth. The sample taken for sequencing was peripheral blood. The receptors here all came from a human donor in a cohort sampled during active COVID-19.

V usage is TRBV6-5 and J usage is TRBJ2-3; TRBD1 might be the D (5 bases). Germline loops: CDR1 MNHEY, CDR2 SVGAGI. Trimming removed 5 bases from V and 5 bases from J, with 17 bases in between. CDR3 size: 15 residues. CDR3 nucleotides: TGTGCCAGCAGTCGAAAGTCCCCCAGGGAAGATACGCAGTATTTT. Protein: CASSRKSPREDTQYF.

The rearrangement links TRBV11-2 to TRBJ2-7, with a tentative D call TRBD2 (6 bases). This CDR3 is 18 amino acids long. The V gene lost 0 bases and the J gene lost 3 bases, with 21 bases spanning the gap. Germline assignment: CDR1 SGHAT and CDR2 FQNNGV. As DNA, the CDR3 is TGTGCCAGCAGCTTAGAATTTACTAGCCCCTTAAGTGACTACGAGCAGTACTTC. The encoded protein is CASSLEFTSPLSDYEQYF.

This chain uses TRBV6-2 or TRBV6-3 with TRBJ2-1, with D tentatively TRBD1 (8 bases). Trimming pared 5 bases from V and 8 bases from J, leaving 19 bases between. The CDR3 runs to 15 residues. Per the germline V gene, CDR1 is MNHEY and CDR2 is SVGEGT. This chain's CDR3 is CASSPGGGRGYEQFF. CDR3 DNA: TGTGCCAGCAGTCCAGGGGGCGGGAGAGGTTATGAGCAGTTCTTC.

This clone was seen a few times. The chain couples TRBV6-6 to TRBJ1-1; D gene ambiguous. Trimming left V 4 bases short and J 7 bases short, with 10 bases between. CDR3 size: 12 residues. Germline CDR1 and CDR2: MNHNY and SVGAGI (reference sequence). In nucleotides, the CDR3 is TGTGCCAGCAGTTCCGCGCCGGGTGAAGCTTTCTTT. Its translation is CASSSAPGEAFF.

V and J are TRBV9 and TRBJ2-7; 9 nucleotides match TRBD1. CDR1 SGDLS and CDR2 YYNGEE come from the germline V gene. V was pared by 3 bases and J by 4 bases, with 5 bases of the junction left unmatched. This CDR3 contains 14 residues. DNA for the CDR3: TGTGCCAGCAGCGCGGGACAGGGCCCTTACGAGCAGTACTTC. Translated: CASSAGQGPYEQYF.

This chain connects TRBV4-3 to TRBJ2-3; tentative D call: TRBD1 (8 bases). CDR1 is LGHNA and CDR2 is YSLEER in the germline V gene. Between the trimmed V and J ends, which lost 1 base and 4 bases, there was a span of 24 bases. The CDR3 spans 19 residues. CDR3 residues: CASSQGQGARRGAADTQYF. The DNA of the CDR3 is TGCGCCAGCAGCCAAGGGCAGGGGGCGCGCCGGGGGGCGGCAGATACGCAGTATTTT.

This chain connects TRBV6-2 or TRBV6-3 to TRBJ2-5, with 9 bases that match TRBD2. Trimming took 2 bases from V and 5 from J; bases not matched to a gene: 12. The CDR3 length is 17 residues. Germline CDR1 MNHEY, CDR2 SVGEGT. The CDR3 nucleotides read TGTGCCAGCAGTTACGGCGCTCTAAGCGGGAGGACGGAGACCCAGTACTTC. Its protein product is CASSYGALSGRTETQYF.

This clone was seen more than once but under ten times. This chain uses TRBV6-5 with TRBJ2-7, with 13 bases aligning to TRBD2. V shed 7 bases, J shed 8 bases, and the junction held 8 bases outside the gene matches. This CDR3 region has 14 residues. Germline CDR1 reads MNHEY; CDR2 reads SVGAGI. As DNA, the CDR3 is TGTGCCAGCATTCGGACTAGCGGGAGTGGCAAGCAGTACTTC. Translated: CASIRTSGSGKQYF.

This clone was seen just once. The chain carries TRBV2 and TRBJ1-6; 10 nucleotides match TRBD1. V shed 6 bases, J shed 6 bases, and the junction held 5 bases outside the gene matches. The CDR3 length is 15 residues. In germline, CDR1 is SNHLY, CDR2 FYNNEI. This chain's CDR3 is CASSRQGARNSPLHF. CDR3 DNA sequence: TGTGCCAGCAGCCGACAGGGGGCTCGTAATTCACCCCTCCACTTT.

The V gene is TRBV28, the J gene TRBJ2-3; 8 positions agree with TRBD2. With V trimmed by 7 bases and J by 4 bases, 10 bases remained unmatched. Germline CDR1 MDHEN, CDR2 SYDVKM. The CDR3 contains 15 residues. CDR3 loop: CASTGLAVVSDTQYF. The CDR3 DNA reads TGTGCCAGCACCGGACTAGCAGTAGTTTCAGATACGCAGTATTTT.

V and J are TRBV7-6 and TRBJ2-1; D is undetermined. The germline V gene has CDR1 SGHVS and CDR2 FNYEAQ. The V end lost 2 bases, the J end lost 12 bases, and 8 bases lay between the germline ends. The CDR3 covers 11 residues. CDR3 sequence: CASSLRRTQFF. The CDR3, as DNA: TGTGCCAGCAGCTTAAGGAGAACGCAGTTCTTC.

The chain recombines TRBV11-1 with TRBJ1-5; D not certain. The CDR3 consists of 13 residues. The V gene lost 3 bases and the J gene lost 4 bases, with 7 bases spanning the gap. In germline, CDR1 is SGHAT, CDR2 FQDESV (reference sequence). The CDR3 loop reads CASSFERNQPQHF. In DNA, the CDR3 is TGTGCCAGCAGCTTCGAACGGAATCAGCCCCAGCATTTT.

This clone was recorded only once. The chain combines TRBV28 with TRBJ1-2; no clear D gene. Germline CDR1 and CDR2: MDHEN and SYDVKM. Trimming removed 1 base at V and 0 bases at J, with 3 bases between. The CDR3 is 13 residues long. The chain's CDR3 is CASSLLTNYGYTF. CDR3 DNA sequence: TGTGCCAGCAGTTTATTAACTAACTATGGCTACACCTTC.

This chain uses TRBV6-5 with TRBJ2-7, with a possible D match to TRBD2 (5 bases). The CDR3 covers 13 residues. Trimming left V 7 bases short and J 3 bases short, with 13 bases between. Germline CDR1 reads MNHEY; CDR2 reads SVGAGI. CDR3 nucleotides: TGTGCCAGCACCACTAGTCTTTACTACGAGCAGTACTTC. As protein: CASTTSLYYEQYF.

This chain joins TRBV19 and TRBJ1-2, with no clear D. Germline lookup yields CDR1 LNHDA and CDR2 SQIVND (reference sequence). Trimming removed 1 base from V and 8 bases from J, with 14 bases in between. The CDR3 spans 14 residues. In DNA form, the CDR3 reads TGTGCCAGTAGTATAGTAGAGGAATTCGGGGGCTACACCTTC. Its protein product is CASSIVEEFGGYTF. The full variable domain, completed using reference TRBV19 and TRBJ1-2, is DGGITQSPKYLFRKEGQNVTLSCEQNLNHDAMYWYRQDPGQGLRLIYYSQIVNDFQKGDIAEGYSVSREKKESFPLTVTSAQKNPTAFYLCASSIVEEFGGYTFGSGTRLTVV.

This clone is a singleton in its sample. This chain links TRBV28 with TRBJ2-7; 8 nucleotides align to TRBD2. The germline CDR1 and CDR2 sequences are MDHEN and SYDVKM. V lost 3 bases, J lost 4 bases, and 5 bases stayed unmatched. The CDR3 has 14 amino acids. CDR3 amino acids: CASSFPGRGYEQYF. DNA of the CDR3: TGTGCCAGCAGTTTCCCCGGGAGGGGATACGAGCAGTACTTC.

V gene TRBV7-2 combines with J gene TRBJ2-1; D is possibly TRBD2 (6 bases). The germline V gene encodes CDR1 SGHTA and CDR2 FQGNSA. Trimming left V 8 bases short and J 6 bases short, with 14 bases between. The CDR3 runs to 13 residues. The CDR3 spells CASRDSSINEQFF. CDR3 bases: TGTGCCAGCCGGGACTCATCCATCAATGAGCAGTTCTTC. The full variable domain, completed using reference TRBV7-2 and TRBJ2-1, is GAGVSQSPSNKVTEKGKDVELRCDPISGHTALYWYRQSLGQGLEFLIYFQGNSAPDKSGLPSDRFSAERTGGSVSTLTIQRTQQEDSAVYLCASRDSSINEQFFGPGTRLTVL.

On this clone: Other nucleotide sequences in the sample specify the same CDR3. V is TRBV3-1 (or the pseudogene TRBV3-2) and J is TRBJ2-1; D gene ambiguous. This CDR3 is 12 amino acids long. Trimming took 2 bases from V and 6 from J, leaving 5 bases between them. Germline CDR1 reads LGHDT; CDR2 reads YNNKEL (reference sequence). CDR3 DNA sequence: TGTGCCAGCAGCCAATCCAGCAATGAGCAGTTCTTC. It codes for CASSQSSNEQFF.

The sample holds one count of this clone. The chain joins TRBV7-8 to TRBJ2-2; 9 bases align to TRBD2. Germline values: CDR1 SGHVS, CDR2 FQNEAQ. V gave up 5 bases and J gave up 7 bases; unmatched junction bases: 8. The CDR3 sequence is 15 residues long. The CDR3 DNA is TGTGCCAGCAGCCTAGGACTAGCGAGTGGCGGGGAGCTGTTTTTT. Translated, it gives CASSLGLASGGELFF.